A single TCR beta chain is shown here with its context. Antigen unknown. This sample is part of a study of tumor-infiltrating lymphocytes in primary liver carcinoma. Points from the study as a whole: Tumor tissue displayed a significantly greater top-250-clone fraction than blood (p = 0.039).

TCR beta cDNA was reverse-transcribed from 450 to 500 ng of total RNA. The reaction used a constant-region primer and ProtoScript II reverse transcriptase. Libraries of TCR beta came from three nested multiplex PCR rounds with slightly modified ARM-PCR. Forward primers for TRBV1-TRBV30 and a C-beta reverse primer served the first two PCR rounds, at 10 cycles each. TCRdb re-derived calls from the multiplex PCR reads in MiXCR, one entry per CDR3 protein. The sample carries 100,000 or so distinct CDR3 sequences, about 70% recorded once. Between about 18 and 33 mg of unsorted bulk tissue served as the source from which RNA and DNA were co-extracted. Patients showed chronic HBV infection and an absence of prior treatment. Uniformly, tumor samples exhibited a viable tumor cell fraction exceeding 85%. The J segment lost 8 bases and the V segment lost 7 bases, leaving 18 bases of the junction unmatched. CDR1 MNHNS and CDR2 SASEGT come from the germline V gene. The CDR3 is 17 amino acids.

The sequence came from a woman aged 60-70 years with primary liver carcinoma and hepatitis B virus infection. Specimen: liver tumor tissue from sampling region 5. As to subset: tumor region T5, tumor centre. This chain links TRBV6-1 with TRBJ1-2; 11 positions match TRBD1. This chain's CDR3 is CASTAGTGGYYVGGYTF. The CDR3 DNA follows: TGTGCCAGCACCGCCGGGACAGGGGGATACTATGTTGGAGGCTACACCTTC.